Included here is one T cell receptor (beta chain) sequence, with context. Its antigen is unknown. The data belong to a study of T cell responses to AZD1222 COVID-19 vaccine. Overall study results and limits: When two AZD1222 doses had been given, Spike-specific TCR breadth and depth rose. In a largely white British group with more females than males, clonal diversity was possibly underestimated. Among vaccine-associated CD4 TCRs, coverage spanned spike, with dominance at 160-218 and 743-854.

Trimming took off 3 bases at V and 6 bases at J, with 15 bases between the two ends. The CDR3 spans 14 residues. Germline CDR1 SEHNR, CDR2 FQNEAQ (reference sequence). Libraries were prepared by immunoSEQ multiplex PCR; TCRdb keeps only in-frame clonotypes and omits some of them. The sample includes approximately 140,000 clones, around 90% seen only once; the top ten take roughly 5%. The sequencing used peripheral blood, collected on day 0 of AZD1222 vaccination. The sequence came from an adult in good health. The chain links TRBV7-9 to TRBJ2-7, with a possible D match to TRBD1 (6 bases). The CDR3 region has the DNA TGTGCCAGCAGCTTCTTAGGGGGTCGACGCGAGCAGTACTTC. Translation: CASSFLGGRREQYF.